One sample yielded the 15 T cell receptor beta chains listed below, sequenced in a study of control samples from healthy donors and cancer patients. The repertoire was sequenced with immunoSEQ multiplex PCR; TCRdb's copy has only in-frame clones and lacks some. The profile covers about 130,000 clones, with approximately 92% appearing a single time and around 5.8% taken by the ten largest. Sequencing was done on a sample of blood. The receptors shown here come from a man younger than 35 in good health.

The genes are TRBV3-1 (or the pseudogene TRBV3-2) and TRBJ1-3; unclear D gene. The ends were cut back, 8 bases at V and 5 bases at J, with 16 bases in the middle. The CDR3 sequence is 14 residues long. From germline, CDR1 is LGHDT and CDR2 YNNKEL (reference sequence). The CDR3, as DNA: TGTGCCAGCCTGGAGTCAAAGGACCGAAACACCATATATTTT. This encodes CASLESKDRNTIYF.

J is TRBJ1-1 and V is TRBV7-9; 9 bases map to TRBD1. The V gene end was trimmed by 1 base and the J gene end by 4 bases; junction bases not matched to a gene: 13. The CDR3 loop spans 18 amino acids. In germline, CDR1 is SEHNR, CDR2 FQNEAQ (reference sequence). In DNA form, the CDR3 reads TGTGCCAGCAGCTTAGTGGGGACAGGGACTTTTCGATCCACTGAAGCTTTCTTT. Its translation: CASSLVGTGTFRSTEAFF.

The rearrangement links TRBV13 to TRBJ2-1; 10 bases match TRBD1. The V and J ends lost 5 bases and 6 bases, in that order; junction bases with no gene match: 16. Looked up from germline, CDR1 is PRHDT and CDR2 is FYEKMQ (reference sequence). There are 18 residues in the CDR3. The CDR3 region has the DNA TGTGCCAGCAGCCCTAACGGAGACGGACAGGGGGGAGGCAATGAGCAGTTCTTC. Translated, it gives CASSPNGDGQGGGNEQFF.

The CDR3, as DNA: TGTGCCAGCAGCCGAGTGAACACCGGGGAAGCTTTCTTT. Amino acid sequence: CASSRVNTGEAFF. This chain links TRBV14 with TRBJ1-1; D remains ambiguous. CDR1 is SGHDN and CDR2 is FVKESK in the germline V gene. V lost 4 bases and J 8 bases, leaving 14 bases between the germline ends. The CDR3 covers 13 residues.

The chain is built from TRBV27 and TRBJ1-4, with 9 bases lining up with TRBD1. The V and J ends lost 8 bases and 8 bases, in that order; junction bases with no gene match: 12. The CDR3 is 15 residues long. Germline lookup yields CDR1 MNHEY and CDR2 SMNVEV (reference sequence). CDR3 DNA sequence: TGTGCCAGCCCAGCAAGGACAGGGGCCGTGGAAAAACTGTTTTTT. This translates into CASPARTGAVEKLFF.

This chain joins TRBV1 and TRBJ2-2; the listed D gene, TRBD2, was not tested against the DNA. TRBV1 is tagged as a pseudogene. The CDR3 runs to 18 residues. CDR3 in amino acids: CTSSQGGTSGGSTGELFF. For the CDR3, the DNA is TGCACCAGCAGCCAAGGCGGGACTAGCGGGGGGAGTACCGGGGAGCTGTTTTTT.

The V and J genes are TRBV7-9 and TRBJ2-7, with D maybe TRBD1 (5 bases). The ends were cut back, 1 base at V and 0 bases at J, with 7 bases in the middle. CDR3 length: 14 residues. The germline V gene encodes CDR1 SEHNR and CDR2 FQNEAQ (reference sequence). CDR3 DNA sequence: TGTGCCAGCAGCTTAGGGGGCCTCTCCTACGAGCAGTACTTC. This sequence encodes CASSLGGLSYEQYF.

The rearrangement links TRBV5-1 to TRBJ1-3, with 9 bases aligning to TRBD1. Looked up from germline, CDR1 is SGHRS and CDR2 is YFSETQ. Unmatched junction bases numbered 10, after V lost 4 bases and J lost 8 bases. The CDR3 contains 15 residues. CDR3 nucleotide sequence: TGCGCCAGCAGCAGATCCGGGACAGGGTGGGACACCATATATTTT. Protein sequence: CASSRSGTGWDTIYF.

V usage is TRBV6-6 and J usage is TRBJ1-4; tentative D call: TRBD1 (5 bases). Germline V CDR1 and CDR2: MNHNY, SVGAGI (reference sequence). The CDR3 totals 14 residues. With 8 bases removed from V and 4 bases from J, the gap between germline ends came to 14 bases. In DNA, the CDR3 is TGTGCCAGCGGGCGCGGTCAGGGTAATGAAAAACTGTTTTTT. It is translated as CASGRGQGNEKLFF.

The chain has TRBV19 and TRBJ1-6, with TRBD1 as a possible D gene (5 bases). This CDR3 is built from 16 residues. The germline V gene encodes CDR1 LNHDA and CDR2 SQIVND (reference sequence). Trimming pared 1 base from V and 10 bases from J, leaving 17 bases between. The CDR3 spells CASSIGVRQRGSPLHF. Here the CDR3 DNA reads TGTGCCAGTAGTATAGGGGTGAGACAGAGGGGCTCACCCCTCCACTTT.

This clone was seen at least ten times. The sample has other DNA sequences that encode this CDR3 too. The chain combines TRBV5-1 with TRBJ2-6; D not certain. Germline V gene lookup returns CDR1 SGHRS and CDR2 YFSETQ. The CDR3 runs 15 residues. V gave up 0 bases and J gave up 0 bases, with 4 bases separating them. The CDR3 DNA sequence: TGCGCCAGCAGCTTGGGTAGCTCTGGGGCCAACGTCCTGACTTTC. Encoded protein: CASSLGSSGANVLTF.

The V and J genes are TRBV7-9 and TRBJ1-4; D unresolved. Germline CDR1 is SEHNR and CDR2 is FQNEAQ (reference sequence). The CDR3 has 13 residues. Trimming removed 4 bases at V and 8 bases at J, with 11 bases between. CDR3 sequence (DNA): TGTGCCAGCAGCTCCTTCGATTGGGAAAAACTGTTTTTT. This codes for CASSSFDWEKLFF.

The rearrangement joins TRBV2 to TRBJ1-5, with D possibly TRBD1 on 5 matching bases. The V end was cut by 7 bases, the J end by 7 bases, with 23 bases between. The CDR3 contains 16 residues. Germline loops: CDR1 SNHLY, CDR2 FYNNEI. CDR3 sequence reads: CASTEVRTGLKQPQHF. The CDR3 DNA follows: TGTGCCAGCACGGAGGTTCGAACAGGCCTAAAACAGCCCCAGCATTTT.

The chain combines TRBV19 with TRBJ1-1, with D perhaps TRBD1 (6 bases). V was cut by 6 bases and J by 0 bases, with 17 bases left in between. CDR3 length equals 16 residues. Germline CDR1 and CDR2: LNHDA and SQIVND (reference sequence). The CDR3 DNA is TGTGCCAGTAGAGTCCTAGAGGGGGGATTGAACACTGAAGCTTTCTTT. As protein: CASRVLEGGLNTEAFF.

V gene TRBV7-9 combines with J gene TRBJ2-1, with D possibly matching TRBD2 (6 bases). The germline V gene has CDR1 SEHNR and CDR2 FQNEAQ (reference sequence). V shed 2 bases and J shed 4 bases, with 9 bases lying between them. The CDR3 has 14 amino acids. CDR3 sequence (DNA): TGTGCCAGCAGCTTAAAAGGAGGGTACAATGAGCAGTTCTTC. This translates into CASSLKGGYNEQFF.